Listed here are 23 T cell receptor beta chains from one sample, sequenced in a study of monozygotic twins with inflammatory bowel disease (dated by TCRdb to the late 2010s). The library was obtained by 5' RACE. TCRdb records Illumina HiSeq 2500 as the sequencer. After TCRdb reprocessed the reads, each CDR3 protein sequence was kept as one row, without DNA. The table for this sample records roughly 100,000 distinct CDR3 sequences. The ten largest clones add up to roughly 1.9% of the sample. Source material: blood. Receptors originate from a human donor with ulcerative colitis or Crohn's disease, or a healthy co-twin of an affected twin (not recorded which).

Here the CDR3 reads CAIRSDSLGVQPQHF. The chain has TRBV10-3 and TRBJ1-5; TCRdb proposes TRBD1, but this gene call is untestable without DNA. The CDR3 consists of 15 residues. Per the germline V gene, CDR1 is ENHRY and CDR2 is SYGVKD.

The rearrangement joins TRBV2 to TRBJ2-7. The CDR3 has 14 residues. Germline V gene sequence: CDR1 SNHLY, CDR2 FYNNEI. The CDR3 region is CASSDSYSTYEQYF.

The V and J genes are TRBV6-6 and TRBJ1-4; TCRdb's D call, TRBD1, is unchecked because there is no DNA. The CDR3 consists of 14 residues. The germline gives CDR1 MNHNY, CDR2 SVGAGI (reference sequence). The CDR3 protein is CASSPWDRDEKLFF.

The V and J genes are TRBV7-9 and TRBJ2-1; TCRdb's D call of TRBD2 is untestable without DNA. This CDR3 is built from 19 residues. CDR1 SEHNR and CDR2 FQNEAQ come from the germline V gene (reference sequence). The CDR3 is CASSSTSGGPTTPYNEQFF.

V usage is TRBV14 and J usage is TRBJ2-7. CDR3 length equals 15 residues. The germline V gene has CDR1 SGHDN and CDR2 FVKESK. The CDR3 loop reads CASSPTSGMPYEQYF. The whole variable domain, filled in from reference TRBV14 and TRBJ2-7, reads EAGVTQFPSHSVIEKGQTVTLRCDPISGHDNLYWYRRVMGKEIKFLLHFVKESKQDESGMPNNRFLAERTGGTYSTLKVQPAELEDSGVYFCASSPTSGMPYEQYFGPGTRLTVT.

This chain uses TRBV29-1 with TRBJ2-2. This CDR3 comprises 11 residues. Per the germline V gene, CDR1 is SQVTM and CDR2 is ANQGSEA. The CDR3 sequence is CSVLRAGELFF.

The J gene is TRBJ2-1, the V gene TRBV6-5; TCRdb proposes TRBD1, but this gene call is untestable without DNA. CDR3 size: 15 residues. CDR1 is MNHEY, CDR2 SVGAGI, per germline. CDR3: CASSFAGAGYNEQFF.

V and J are TRBV7-3 and TRBJ2-3; the TRBD1 assignment by TCRdb is unverifiable without DNA. Germline CDR1 reads SGHTA; CDR2 reads FQGTGA. The CDR3 contains 13 residues. This CDR3 is CASSIGAADTQYF.

The genes are TRBV20-1 and TRBJ2-1. Germline loops: CDR1 DFQATT, CDR2 SNEGSKA (reference sequence). The CDR3 extends over 16 amino acids. CDR3 sequence reads: CSASLLQTSSYNEQFF.

The chain couples TRBV20-1 to TRBJ2-7; TCRdb's D gene call, TRBD2, goes unchecked for lack of DNA. The germline CDR1 and CDR2 sequences are DFQATT and SNEGSKA (reference sequence). The CDR3 has 14 residues. CDR3 sequence: CSAPRGTSGYEQYF.

This chain joins TRBV4-2 and TRBJ2-5; TCRdb's D gene call, TRBD1, goes unchecked for lack of DNA. CDR1 and CDR2 from the germline V gene are LGHNA and YNFKEQ. The CDR3 consists of 15 residues. The CDR3 sequence is CASSLDRGRQETQYF.

CDR3 region: CASSPRRRADTEAFF. The gene calls are TRBV5-1 and TRBJ1-1. The germline V gene encodes CDR1 SGHRS and CDR2 YFSETQ. This CDR3 region has 15 residues.

The chain links TRBV20-1 to TRBJ1-5; TCRdb indicates TRBD1, and absent DNA this call remains unverified. Germline V gene data show CDR1 as DFQATT and CDR2 as SNEGSKA (reference sequence). This CDR3 has 16 amino acids. CDR3 loop: CSARRQGFGSNQPQHF.

The rearrangement uses TRBV28 and TRBJ1-5. The length of the CDR3 is 13 residues. Germline V gene lookup returns CDR1 MDHEN and CDR2 SYDVKM. CDR3 loop: CASRERVNQPQHF. Full variable domain (rest looked up from reference TRBV28 and TRBJ1-5): DVKVTQSSRYLVKRTGEKVFLECVQDMDHENMFWYRQDPGLGLRLIYFSYDVKMKEKGDIPEGYSVSREKKERFSLILESASTNQTSMYLCASRERVNQPQHFGDGTRLSIL.

The chain joins TRBV18 to TRBJ2-5. The CDR3 totals 15 residues. Germline CDR1 and CDR2: KGHSH and LQKENI. This CDR3 reads CASSPPGLPQETQYF.

The genes are TRBV9 and TRBJ2-1; TCRdb returns TRBD2, unconfirmable since there is no DNA. Germline lookup yields CDR1 SGDLS and CDR2 YYNGEE. This CDR3 comprises 15 residues. This CDR3 reads CASSPELADYNEQFF.

The V and J genes are TRBV9 and TRBJ2-3; TCRdb's D gene call, TRBD2, goes unchecked for lack of DNA. Germline V gives CDR1 SGDLS, CDR2 YYNGEE. This CDR3 contains 15 residues. This CDR3 is CASSYQAGGGDTQYF.

This chain joins TRBV14 and TRBJ2-1; the D gene TCRdb calls, TRBD1, cannot be checked with no DNA. There are 16 residues in the CDR3. The germline gives CDR1 SGHDN, CDR2 FVKESK. CDR3 amino acids: CASSRRGGQNRNEQFF.

V is TRBV7-9 and J is TRBJ2-7; lacking DNA, the TRBD2 call made by TCRdb goes unchecked. The CDR3 runs 15 residues. CDR1 and CDR2 (germline): SEHNR, FQNEAQ (reference sequence). CDR3 protein: CASRPWGGSGDEQYF. Full variable domain (missing parts from reference TRBV7-9 and TRBJ2-7): DTGVSQNPRHKITKRGQNVTFRCDPISEHNRLYWYRQTLGQGPEFLTYFQNEAQLEKSRLLSDRFSAERPKGSFSTLEIQRTEQGDSAMYLCASRPWGGSGDEQYFGPGTRLTVT.

V gene TRBV29-1 combines with J gene TRBJ2-1. There are 14 residues in the CDR3. Germline lookup yields CDR1 SQVTM and CDR2 ANQGSEA. CDR3: CSVLIRSTYNEQFF.

The rearrangement joins TRBV6-5 to TRBJ1-5; TCRdb names TRBD1, which stays unverified in the absence of DNA. This CDR3 contains 13 residues. Germline V CDR1 and CDR2: MNHEY, SVGAGI. The CDR3 loop reads CAAGGNSNQPQHF.

The chain is built from TRBV4-3 and TRBJ1-1. This CDR3 is 15 amino acids long. Germline CDR1 reads LGHNA; CDR2 reads YSLEER. CDR3 loop: CASSQTRRHSTEAFF.

The J gene is TRBJ2-3, the V gene TRBV20-1. The CDR3 is 14 amino acids. Germline V gene sequence: CDR1 DFQATT, CDR2 SNEGSKA (reference sequence). The CDR3 loop is CSGAGYRAPDTQYF.